The clone carrying this T cell receptor beta chain was detected only a few times. What it binds is not known. The data were taken from a study of shared clonotypes between healthy human individuals. Findings and caveats of the study: Donor scarcity curtailed the genetic and exposure-history diversity represented herein.

CDR3 size: 15 residues. CDR1 and CDR2 from the germline V gene are SGHTA and FQGNSA. With 3 bases removed from V and 7 bases from J, the gap between germline ends came to 15 bases. Profiled with immunoSEQ multiplex PCR; TCRdb holds only in-frame clones, not every one. The sample has 900,000 to 1,200,000 clones; roughly 74% are singletons. Sequencing was performed on memory CD4+ T cells from PBMCs. Subset in this sample: CD45RA-negative fraction. The clonotype comes from a young man in good health. Some clones in this sample may be carry-over from other donors' samples. J is TRBJ1-4 and V is TRBV7-2; D may be TRBD1 (5 bases). This CDR3 reads CASSFMQGVGEKLFF. For the CDR3, the DNA is TGTGCCAGCAGCTTTATGCAGGGAGTAGGTGAAAAACTGTTTTTT.